The clone carrying this TCR beta chain was observed once. This may be a read error, as it is one base from a much larger clone. Axillary draining lymph nodes of breast cancer patients supplied the node samples. A single record per CDR3 protein comes from TCRdb applying MiXCR to the multiplex PCR reads. This sample has roughly 80,000 distinct CDR3 sequences, with about 21% found just once. These data are taken from a study of breast tumors, draining lymph nodes, adjacent tissues. The sequence was collected from a female donor with breast cancer. Some clones in this sample may be carry-over from other donors' samples. The specimen was axillary lymph node tissue.

This CDR3 is CASSYGAGAGGELFF. The CDR3 bases are TGTGCCAGCAGTTACGGAGCGGGAGCTGGCGGGGAGCTGTTTTTT. The J gene is TRBJ2-2, the V gene TRBV6-2 or TRBV6-3; 8 bases fit TRBD2. The J segment lost 7 bases and the V segment lost 2 bases, leaving 6 bases of the junction unmatched. Per the germline V gene, CDR1 is MNHEY and CDR2 is SVGEGT. The CDR3 covers 15 residues.